The 27 T cell receptor beta chains in this list originate from one sample, sequenced in a study of blood T cell repertoires in COVID-19. Measured with immunoSEQ multiplex PCR; TCRdb has only the in-frame clones, and not every one. The sample shows tens of thousands of clones, around 90% of them seen only once. Sequencing was performed on peripheral blood. Receptor source: a human donor in a cohort sampled during active COVID-19.

The gene calls are TRBV28 and TRBJ1-5; 8 positions match TRBD1. The CDR3 runs 15 residues. Trimming cost V 6 bases and J 8 bases; bases outside gene matches: 12. Germline V gives CDR1 MDHEN, CDR2 SYDVKM. Here the CDR3 DNA reads TGTGCCAGCAGCCCCCTTGACAGGGGCTGGGAGCCCCAGCATTTT. Amino acid sequence: CASSPLDRGWEPQHF. The complete variable domain, with remaining parts taken from reference TRBV28 and TRBJ1-5, reads DVKVTQSSRYLVKRTGEKVFLECVQDMDHENMFWYRQDPGLGLRLIYFSYDVKMKEKGDIPEGYSVSREKKERFSLILESASTNQTSMYLCASSPLDRGWEPQHFGDGTRLSIL.

The CDR3 is CASSLPPRRGPTYEQYF. CDR3 bases: TGTGCCAGCAGTTTACCCCCTCGCAGGGGGCCGACCTACGAGCAGTACTTC. This chain joins TRBV27 and TRBJ2-7; 8 positions match TRBD1. Germline V CDR1 and CDR2: MNHEY, SMNVEV (reference sequence). J was trimmed by 2 bases and V by 2 bases; bases with no gene match: 11. This CDR3 comprises 17 residues.

The rearrangement links TRBV6-5 to TRBJ1-5; 9 nucleotides line up with TRBD1. The V gene end was trimmed by 6 bases and the J gene end by 2 bases; junction bases not matched to a gene: 5. The germline CDR1 and CDR2 sequences are MNHEY and SVGAGI. The CDR3 is made up of 15 amino acids. The CDR3 loop is CASRGDRVGNQPQHF. The CDR3, as DNA: TGTGCCAGCAGGGGGGACAGGGTTGGCAATCAGCCCCAGCATTTT.

The table lists this clone with a count of one. The V and J genes are TRBV4-2 and TRBJ2-5; TRBD1 matches at 7 bases. The CDR3 is 16 amino acids. V shed 3 bases and J 5 bases; nucleotides not matched to a gene: 12. In germline, CDR1 is LGHNA, CDR2 YNFKEQ. The CDR3 is CASSQGGEGARETQYF. The CDR3 DNA reads as TGTGCCAGCAGCCAGGGCGGCGAGGGGGCAAGGGAGACCCAGTACTTC.

CDR3 nucleotides: TGTGCCAGTAGGAACGACAGGGGTGTTGATGGCTACACCTTC. Translated, it gives CASRNDRGVDGYTF. The chain has TRBV19 and TRBJ1-2; 8 bases are a match to TRBD1. The CDR3 has 14 residues. CDR1 LNHDA and CDR2 SQIVND come from the germline V gene (reference sequence). The V segment lost 6 bases and the J segment 6 bases; nucleotides outside the gene matches: 9.

The rearrangement joins TRBV7-2 to TRBJ2-3, with D hard to call. Germline CDR1 SGHTA, CDR2 FQGNSA. The CDR3 is 15 amino acids. V was cut by 3 bases and J by 3 bases, with 13 bases left in between. As DNA, the CDR3 is TGTGCCAGCAGCTTGATGGGCTATAGTACAGATACGCAGTATTTT. It encodes CASSLMGYSTDTQYF.

This clone has more than one count but fewer than ten. The same CDR3 also results from other DNA sequences found in this sample. This chain uses TRBV7-6 with TRBJ2-7, with TRBD1 identical over 11 bases. The CDR3 spans 14 residues. V was pared by 5 bases and J by 4 bases, with 4 bases of the junction left unmatched. The germline V gene encodes CDR1 SGHVS and CDR2 FNYEAQ. The CDR3 nucleotides read TGTGCCAGCAGCCTAGGACAGGGGGCTTACGAGCAGTACTTC. Its protein product is CASSLGQGAYEQYF.

The chain employs TRBV6-6 and TRBJ1-6, with a tentative D call TRBD1 (6 bases). The CDR3 runs 13 residues. CDR1 is MNHNY and CDR2 is SVGAGI in the germline V gene (reference sequence). Trimming took 8 bases from V and 7 from J, leaving 12 bases between them. The CDR3 DNA follows: TGTGCCAGCTCTGACAGGACCAATTCACCCCTCCACTTT. Translating it yields CASSDRTNSPLHF.

V gene TRBV27 combines with J gene TRBJ2-3; 11 positions match TRBD2. The trim removed 6 bases at V and 0 bases at J, leaving 5 bases unmatched. This CDR3 is 16 amino acids long. CDR1 MNHEY and CDR2 SMNVEV come from the germline V gene (reference sequence). The CDR3 DNA follows: TGTGCCAGCAGCATTTGGACTAGCGGGAGCACAGATACGCAGTATTTT. Residues: CASSIWTSGSTDTQYF.

This sequence joins TRBV18 and TRBJ2-5; tentatively, D is TRBD2 (5 bases). Between the trimmed V and J ends, which lost 0 bases and 5 bases, there was a span of 13 bases. The CDR3 runs 15 residues. CDR1 and CDR2 (germline): KGHSH, LQKENI. The CDR3 here is CASSPPLAGRETQYF. DNA for the CDR3: TGTGCCAGCTCACCACCCCTAGCAGGAAGGGAGACCCAGTACTTC.

The chain is built from TRBV9 and TRBJ2-7; tentative D call: TRBD2 (5 bases). CDR3 length: 13 amino acids. Germline V lookup: CDR1 SGDLS, CDR2 YYNGEE. V was pared by 4 bases and J by 7 bases, with 15 bases between. For the CDR3, the DNA is TGTGCCAGCAGCTTACCGGCGTCGGGGGAGCAGTACTTC. It codes for CASSLPASGEQYF.

This clone was picked up a small number of times. The J gene is TRBJ2-3, the V gene TRBV3-1 (or the pseudogene TRBV3-2); 7 bases line up with TRBD1. V lost 2 bases to trimming and J lost 8 bases; unmatched junction nucleotides: 7. This CDR3 has 14 amino acids. Germline CDR1 reads LGHDT; CDR2 reads YNNKEL (reference sequence). The chain's CDR3 is CASSQTYRGSTQYF. For the CDR3, the DNA is TGTGCCAGCAGCCAAACCTACAGGGGAAGTACGCAGTATTTT.

The chain links TRBV19 to TRBJ2-1; 11 bases are shared with TRBD2. Germline lookup yields CDR1 LNHDA and CDR2 SQIVND (reference sequence). V shed 9 bases, J shed 3 bases, and the junction held 7 bases outside the gene matches. This CDR3 has 15 residues. CDR3 sequence (DNA): TGTGCCAGCAGAAATAGCGGGAGGGGCTACAATGAGCAGTTCTTC. This codes for CASRNSGRGYNEQFF.

CDR3 nucleotide sequence: TGCAGCGTTGAGGGACTTAGCGGGAGTGGAGTAACAAATGAGCAGTTCTTC. Protein product: CSVEGLSGSGVTNEQFF. The gene calls are TRBV29-1 and TRBJ2-1, with 9 bases identical to TRBD2. V dropped 3 bases and J dropped 7; count of bases not matched to a gene: 16. CDR1 is SQVTM, CDR2 ANQGSEA, per germline. This CDR3 contains 17 residues.

The chain is built from TRBV7-2 and TRBJ1-3; TRBD1 is a possible D gene (5 bases). V was cut by 1 base and J by 0 bases, with 10 bases left in between. Per the germline V gene, CDR1 is SGHTA and CDR2 is FQGNSA. The CDR3 length is 16 residues. CDR3 amino acids: CASSLGRAGSGNTIYF. The CDR3 DNA reads TGTGCCAGCAGCTTAGGCAGGGCCGGCTCTGGAAACACCATATATTTT.

CDR3 sequence reads: CASSLDSRGYTF. The CDR3 nucleotides read TGTGCCAGCAGCTTAGACAGCCGGGGCTACACCTTC. The chain carries TRBV7-9 and TRBJ1-2; D gene unclear. Germline CDR1 is SEHNR and CDR2 is FQNEAQ (reference sequence). The CDR3 runs to 12 residues. V lost 1 base to trimming and J lost 8 bases, with 8 bases between them.

The rearrangement joins TRBV18 to TRBJ2-5, with TRBD1 matching 12 bases. The CDR3 consists of 15 residues. The germline CDR1 and CDR2 sequences are KGHSH and LQKENI. The V gene end was trimmed by 3 bases and the J gene end by 5 bases; junction bases not matched to a gene: 4. CDR3 in DNA: TGTGCCAGCTCACCGGGACAGGGGGCATCTGAGACCCAGTACTTC. This translates into CASSPGQGASETQYF.

This clone was detected only a few times. Other DNA sequences from this sample encode an identical CDR3 as well. The rearrangement links TRBV7-2 to TRBJ2-4; a possible D gene is TRBD2 (7 bases). This CDR3 is 14 amino acids long. Trimming removed 1 base at V and 6 bases at J, with 10 bases between. CDR1 and CDR2 (germline): SGHTA, FQGNSA. The CDR3 DNA sequence: TGTGCCAGCAGCTTAGGCGGGGGCGGAAACATTCAGTACTTC. Amino acid sequence: CASSLGGGGNIQYF.

CDR3 in DNA: TGTGCCAGCAGCCCCCTCGGGGGGCAAGAGACCCAGTACTTC. It codes for CASSPLGGQETQYF. The chain recombines TRBV5-4 with TRBJ2-5; TRBD2 matches at 7 bases. CDR3 length: 14 residues. The J segment lost 2 bases and the V segment lost 4 bases, leaving 5 bases of the junction unmatched. Germline V CDR1 and CDR2: SGHNT, YYREEE (reference sequence).

This chain connects TRBV10-2 to TRBJ2-7, with 9 positions matching TRBD1. J lost 6 bases, V lost 4 bases, and 16 bases had no gene match. The CDR3 length is 17 residues. The germline gives CDR1 WSHSY, CDR2 SAAADI. Here the CDR3 DNA reads TGCGCCAGCAGTGGTGCTGGGACAGGGCTTCTTAAGTCCGAGCAGTACTTC. Its translation: CASSGAGTGLLKSEQYF.

The chain uses TRBV11-1 and TRBJ2-7; possibly TRBD2 for D (6 bases). The germline V gene has CDR1 SGHAT and CDR2 FQDESV (reference sequence). The V end was cut by 2 bases, the J end by 3 bases, with 8 bases between. The CDR3 length is 13 residues. The CDR3 DNA reads as TGTGCCAGCAGCTTATCGGGACTCTACGAGCAGTACTTC. This gives the protein CASSLSGLYEQYF.

The chain recombines TRBV27 with TRBJ2-2; 13 bases align to TRBD2. CDR3 length: 16 residues. Germline assignment: CDR1 MNHEY and CDR2 SMNVEV (reference sequence). Trimming removed 6 bases from V and 6 bases from J; junction bases left unmatched: 7. In nucleotides, the CDR3 is TGTGCCAGCAGAACGGGACTAGCGGGATTCGCCGGGGAGCTGTTTTTT. It codes for CASRTGLAGFAGELFF.

This clone came up once. The chain joins TRBV3-1 (or the pseudogene TRBV3-2) to TRBJ1-1; 10 positions agree with TRBD1. Germline CDR1 and CDR2: LGHDT and YNNKEL (reference sequence). Trimming at V came to 1 base and at J to 3 bases, leaving 5 bases not matched to a gene. The CDR3 spans 16 residues. DNA of the CDR3: TGTGCCAGCAGCCAAGGAAGACAGGGGGCGGACACTGAAGCTTTCTTT. Translating gives CASSQGRQGADTEAFF.

This chain connects TRBV27 to TRBJ2-1; 9 nucleotides match TRBD2. The CDR3 runs to 21 residues. V lost 1 base and J lost 0; bases outside the gene matches: 16. In germline, CDR1 is MNHEY, CDR2 SMNVEV (reference sequence). The CDR3 DNA reads as TGTGCCAGCAGTTTATATCCGGGTAGCGGGAGAAGGTTGGGCTCCTACAATGAGCAGTTCTTC. Its translation is CASSLYPGSGRRLGSYNEQFF.

This chain links TRBV15 with TRBJ2-5; 8 positions agree with TRBD1. The V segment lost 4 bases and the J segment 3 bases; nucleotides outside the gene matches: 13. Per the germline V gene, CDR1 is LNHNV and CDR2 is YYDKDF (reference sequence). This CDR3 is built from 17 residues. As DNA, the CDR3 is TGTGCCACCAGCACGCGGAGAGGACAGGGTCAGGAAGAGACCCAGTACTTC. This codes for CATSTRRGQGQEETQYF.

This chain uses TRBV9 with TRBJ1-3; 10 positions agree with TRBD1. V lost 4 bases and J lost 5; bases outside the gene matches: 12. The CDR3 consists of 17 residues. Germline loops: CDR1 SGDLS, CDR2 YYNGEE. The CDR3 nucleotides read TGTGCCAGCAGCCCAACGACCGGGACAGGGGTTCGAAACACCATATATTTT. It translates to CASSPTTGTGVRNTIYF. Full variable domain (remainder filled in from reference TRBV9 and TRBJ1-3): DSGVTQTPKHLITATGQRVTLRCSPRSGDLSVYWYQQSLDQGLQFLIQYYNGEERAKGNILERFSAQQFPDLHSELNLSSLELGDSALYFCASSPTTGTGVRNTIYFGEGSWLTVV.

The CDR3 spells CASSFQGFGEQFF. DNA of the CDR3: TGTGCCAGCAGTTTTCAGGGATTCGGTGAGCAGTTCTTC. The chain combines TRBV28 with TRBJ2-1; TRBD1 is a possible D gene (5 bases). Germline V lookup: CDR1 MDHEN, CDR2 SYDVKM. Deletions cut 3 bases from V and 9 bases from J, with 12 bases between. This CDR3 is 13 amino acids long.